This entry describes one T cell receptor (beta chain). The antigen remains unidentified. These data are taken from a study of T cell responses to AZD1222 COVID-19 vaccine. Assay used: immunoSEQ multiplex PCR; TCRdb lists only in-frame clones, some missing. The sample has under 200,000 clones, 90% seen once. Germline V gene data show CDR1 as SGHVS and CDR2 as FQNEAQ. This CDR3 comprises 14 residues. V was shortened by 5 bases and J by 0 bases, with 11 bases between the two germline ends. Study observations and caveats: Females made up more of the donors, who were largely white British, and clonal diversity may have come out too low.

The material was peripheral blood, obtained on day 0 of AZD1222 vaccination. The clonotype was recovered from an adult in good health. The V call is TRBV7-8, the J call TRBJ2-7; no clear D. The CDR3: CASSPTRGSYEQYF. The CDR3 region has the DNA TGTGCCAGCAGCCCCACTCGCGGCTCCTACGAGCAGTACTTC. Full variable domain (outside the CDR3, taken from reference TRBV7-8 and TRBJ2-7): GAGVSQSPRYKVAKRGQDVALRCDPISGHVSLFWYQQALGQGPEFLTYFQNEAQLDKSGLPSDRFFAERPEGSVSTLKIQRTQQEDSAVYLCASSPTRGSYEQYFGPGTRLTVT.